These T cell receptor beta chains were read from a single sample in a study of Tregs in tolerant kidney transplant recipients. Produced via immunoSEQ multiplex PCR; TCRdb's table is partial and in-frame only. Of roughly 250,000 clones listed, about 80% are singletons. The sequencing sample was made of CD4+ T cells from blood. The receptors here all came from a human donor in good health. Both conserved end residues are part of each CDR3. The D gene is left open where the match is weak. Some rows mark clone size as missing; the rest say once, few, many or name a class of expanded clone.

D gene	clone size	V gene	J gene	CDR3 length	CDR3 protein	CDR3 DNA
NA	few	TRBV11-2	TRBJ1-5	15	CASSHPGQGHQPQHF	TGTGCCAGCAGCCACCCGGGCCAGGGTCATCAGCCCCAGCATTTT
NA	NA	TRBV6-1	TRBJ2-1	12	CASSELGRKQFF	TGTGCCAGCAGTGAACTTGGACGCAAGCAGTTCTTC
TRBD1	NA	TRBV19	TRBJ2-2	17	CASSLRAGQGPTGELFF	TGTGCCAGTAGTCTCAGGGCGGGACAGGGGCCGACCGGGGAGCTGTTTTTT
NA	NA	TRBV28	TRBJ1-6	14	CASSHGGSVSPLHF	TGTGCCAGCAGCCACGGCGGGTCCGTTAGTCCCCTCCACTTT
NA	NA	TRBV7-3	TRBJ2-5	13	CASSPLGGETQYF	TGTGCCAGCAGCCCCCTGGGCGGAGAGACCCAGTACTTC
NA	NA	TRBV5-1	TRBJ2-5	17	CASTRNGATSYQETQYF	TGCGCCAGCACCCGAAACGGGGCAACTAGCTACCAAGAGACCCAGTACTTC
TRBD1	NA	TRBV5-1	TRBJ2-5	13	CASSLQGTETQYF	TGCGCCAGCAGCTTACAGGGGACAGAGACCCAGTACTTC
NA	NA	TRBV19	TRBJ1-5	15	CASSIGRAGNQPQHF	TGTGCCAGTAGTATTGGCCGGGCTGGCAATCAGCCCCAGCATTTT
NA	NA	TRBV2	TRBJ1-2	15	CASSRKRDSDYGYTF	TGTGCCAGCAGTCGTAAAAGAGACAGTGACTATGGCTACACCTTC
TRBD2	NA	TRBV30	TRBJ2-3	20	CAWSLRSVTSGRSSTDTQYF	TGTGCCTGGAGTTTGCGGTCCGTTACTAGCGGGAGGTCTAGCACAGATACGCAGTATTTT
NA	NA	TRBV7-8	TRBJ2-1	15	CASSPGGTVVNEQFF	TGTGCCAGCAGCCCGGGGGGGACAGTTGTCAATGAGCAGTTCTTC
TRBD1	NA	TRBV7-9	TRBJ1-1	17	CASSYPQGASWNTEAFF	TGTGCCAGCAGCTACCCACAGGGGGCAAGCTGGAACACTGAAGCTTTCTTT
NA	NA	TRBV11-3	TRBJ2-2	15	CASSLYKGNTGELFF	TGTGCCAGCAGCTTATATAAGGGTAACACCGGGGAGCTGTTTTTT
TRBD2	NA	TRBV6-1	TRBJ2-3	16	CASSERYRGGSDTQYF	TGTGCCAGCAGTGAGCGCTATCGGGGGGGGTCAGATACGCAGTATTTT
NA	medium-sized	TRBV6-1	TRBJ1-6	14	CASSAGPYNSPLHF	TGTGCCAGCAGTGCCGGGCCTTATAATTCACCCCTCCACTTT
TRBD1	NA	TRBV30	TRBJ1-5	18	CAWSASVRGGSSNQPQHF	TGTGCCTGGAGTGCTTCCGTGCGAGGGGGCTCGAGCAATCAGCCCCAGCATTTT
NA	NA	TRBV5-4	TRBJ1-4	15	CASSLGGLIGEKLFF	TGTGCCAGCAGCTTGGGGGGCCTAATTGGGGAAAAACTGTTTTTT
TRBD1	NA	TRBV6-1	TRBJ2-7	15	CASILRAGGIYEQYF	TGTGCCAGCATCCTCCGTGCAGGGGGCATCTACGAGCAGTACTTC
NA	NA	TRBV9	TRBJ1-3	15	CASSSDALQGNTIYF	TGTGCCAGCAGCTCGGACGCTCTCCAGGGGAACACCATATATTTT
NA	NA	TRBV6-5	TRBJ1-4	15	CASSYGIATNEKLFF	TGTGCCAGCAGTTACGGAATAGCAACTAATGAAAAACTGTTTTTT
TRBD1	NA	TRBV19	TRBJ2-7	15	CASSILGQGRDEQYF	TGTGCCAGTAGTATTCTCGGACAGGGAAGAGACGAGCAGTACTTC
NA	NA	TRBV21-1	TRBJ1-5	19	CASRRTGTGRGQGNQPQHF	TGTGCCAGCAGGCGAACGGGGACAGGGCGTGGGCAGGGCAATCAGCCCCAGCATTTT
NA	NA	TRBV11-2	TRBJ1-2	14	CASSSAGRLYGYTF	TGTGCCAGCAGTTCCGCCGGGCGCCTCTATGGCTACACCTTC
NA	NA	TRBV20-1	TRBJ2-7	11	CSVKGKYEQYF	TGCAGTGTTAAGGGAAAGTACGAGCAGTACTTC
TRBD1	few	TRBV5-5	TRBJ2-5	15	CASSPGTDSGETQYF	TGTGCCAGTTCCCCTGGGACAGACTCGGGGGAGACCCAGTACTTC
NA	NA	TRBV9	TRBJ1-3	13	CASSVATGNTIYF	TGTGCCAGCAGCGTAGCTACGGGAAACACCATATATTTT
NA	NA	TRBV18	TRBJ2-5	15	CASSPLQGTGETQYF	TGTGCCAGCTCACCACTTCAGGGCACGGGAGAGACCCAGTACTTC
NA	NA	TRBV7-2	TRBJ2-7	14	CASSVVGSSYEQYF	TGTGCCAGCAGCGTGGTAGGCAGCTCCTACGAGCAGTACTTC
TRBD2	NA	TRBV5-8	TRBJ2-5	16	CASSFLTSGRSGTQYF	TGTGCCAGCAGCTTTTTGACTAGCGGGAGAAGCGGGACCCAGTACTTC
NA	NA	TRBV19	TRBJ2-1	14	CASSIEHPYNEQFF	TGTGCCAGTAGTATAGAGCACCCGTACAATGAGCAGTTCTTC
TRBD1	NA	TRBV18	TRBJ2-1	14	CASSPGQGYNEQFF	TGTGCCAGCTCACCAGGACAGGGATACAATGAGCAGTTCTTC
TRBD1	NA	TRBV2	TRBJ2-1	18	CASSGGQGPGLVDNEQFF	TGTGCCAGCAGCGGGGGACAGGGGCCGGGACTAGTGGACAATGAGCAGTTCTTC
NA	NA	TRBV4-1	TRBJ1-4	16	CASSQVRGPGNEKLFF	TGCGCCAGCAGCCAAGTACGGGGGCCTGGTAATGAAAAACTGTTTTTT
NA	few	TRBV11-2	TRBJ2-7	14	CASSLWDRLDEQYF	TGTGCCAGCAGCTTATGGGACAGACTAGACGAGCAGTACTTC
TRBD1	NA	TRBV7-9	TRBJ1-4	14	CASSPGQGDEKLFF	TGTGCCAGCAGCCCGGGACAGGGGGATGAAAAACTGTTTTTT
TRBD2	NA	TRBV4-1	TRBJ2-3	17	CASSLSPAGGPGDTQYF	TGCGCCAGCAGCCTCTCGCCCGCGGGGGGGCCGGGGGATACGCAGTATTTT
TRBD1	few	TRBV7-9	TRBJ1-1	15	CASSLISTGKLEAFF	TGTGCCAGCAGCTTAATTTCGACAGGGAAACTTGAAGCTTTCTTT